This note documents a single T cell receptor beta chain sequence. Germline assignment: CDR1 SGHRS and CDR2 YFSETQ. The CDR3 contains 15 residues. V dropped 0 bases and J dropped 5 bases, with 15 bases sitting between them. This specimen belongs to a study of shared clonotypes between healthy human individuals. Method: immunoSEQ multiplex PCR; TCRdb's copy keeps in-frame clones and lacks some. Of about 1.1 million clones listed, approximately 80% were seen once; the top ten hold around 0.47%. The chain uses TRBV5-1 and TRBJ2-7; unclear D gene. Sample: memory CD4+ T cells from PBMCs. Subset noted: CD45RA-negative fraction. This clonotype was sampled from a man aged 18 to 30 in good health. Some clones in this sample may be carry-over from other donors' samples. The CDR3 protein is CASSLENLPRNEQYF. The CDR3 DNA reads TGCGCCAGCAGCTTGGAGAACCTTCCCCGGAACGAGCAGTACTTC.